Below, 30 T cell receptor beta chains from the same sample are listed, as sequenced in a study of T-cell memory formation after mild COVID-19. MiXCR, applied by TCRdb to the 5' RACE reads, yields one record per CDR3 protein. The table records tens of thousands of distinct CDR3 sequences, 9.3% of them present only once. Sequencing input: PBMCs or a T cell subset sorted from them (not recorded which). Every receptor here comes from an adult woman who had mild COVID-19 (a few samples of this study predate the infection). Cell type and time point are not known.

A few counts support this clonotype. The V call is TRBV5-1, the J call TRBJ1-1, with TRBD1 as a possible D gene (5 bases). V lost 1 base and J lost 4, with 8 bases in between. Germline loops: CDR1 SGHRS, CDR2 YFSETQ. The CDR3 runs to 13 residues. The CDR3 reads CASSLSGTTEAFF. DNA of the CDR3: TGCGCCAGCAGCTTGTCGGGGACCACTGAAGCTTTCTTT.

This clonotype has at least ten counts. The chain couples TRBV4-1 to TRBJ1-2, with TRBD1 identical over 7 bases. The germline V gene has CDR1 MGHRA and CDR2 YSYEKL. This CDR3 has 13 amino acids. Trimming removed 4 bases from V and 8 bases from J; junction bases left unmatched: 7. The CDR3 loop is CASSPRDSRGYTF. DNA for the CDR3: TGCGCCAGCAGCCCGCGGGACAGTAGAGGCTACACCTTC.

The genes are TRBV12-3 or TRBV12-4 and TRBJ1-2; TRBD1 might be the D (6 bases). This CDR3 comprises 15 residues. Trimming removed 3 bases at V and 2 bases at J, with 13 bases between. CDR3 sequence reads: CASSFGGRVNYGYTF. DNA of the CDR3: TGTGCCAGCAGTTTTGGGGGCAGGGTAAACTATGGCTACACCTTC.

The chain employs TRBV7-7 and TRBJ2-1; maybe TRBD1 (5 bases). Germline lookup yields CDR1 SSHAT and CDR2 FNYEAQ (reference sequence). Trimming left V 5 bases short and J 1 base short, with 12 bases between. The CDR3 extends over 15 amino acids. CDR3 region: CASSPSQGSYNEQFF. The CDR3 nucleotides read TGTGCCAGCAGCCCCTCTCAGGGTTCCTACAATGAGCAGTTCTTC.

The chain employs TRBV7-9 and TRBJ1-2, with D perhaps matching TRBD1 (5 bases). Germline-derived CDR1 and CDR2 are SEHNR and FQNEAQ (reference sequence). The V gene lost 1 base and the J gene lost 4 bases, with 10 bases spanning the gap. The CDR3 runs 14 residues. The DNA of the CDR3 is TGTGCCAGCAGCTTAGGACAGCCCATCTATGGCTACACCTTC. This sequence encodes CASSLGQPIYGYTF.

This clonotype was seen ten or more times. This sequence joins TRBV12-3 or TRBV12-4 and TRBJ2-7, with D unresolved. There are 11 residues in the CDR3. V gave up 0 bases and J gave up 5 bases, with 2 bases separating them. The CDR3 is CASSLANEQYF. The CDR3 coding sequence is TGTGCCAGCAGTTTAGCCAACGAGCAGTACTTC.

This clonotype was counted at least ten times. The CDR3 here is CASSLGTSSYEQYF. CDR3 sequence (DNA): TGTGCCAGCAGCCTCGGGACATCCTCCTACGAGCAGTACTTC. This chain links TRBV12-3 or TRBV12-4 with TRBJ2-7; TRBD1 is a possible D gene (6 bases). The CDR3 extends over 14 amino acids. V was trimmed by 6 bases and J by 0 bases, leaving 12 bases between them.

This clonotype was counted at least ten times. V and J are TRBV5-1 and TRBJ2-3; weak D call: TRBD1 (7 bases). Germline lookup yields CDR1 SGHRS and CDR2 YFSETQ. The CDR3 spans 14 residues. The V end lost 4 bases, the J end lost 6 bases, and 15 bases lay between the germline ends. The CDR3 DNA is TGCGCCAGCAGCCTCCAACAGGGGAGGGATACGCAGTATTTT. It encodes CASSLQQGRDTQYF. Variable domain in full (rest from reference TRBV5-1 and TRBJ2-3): KAGVTQTPRYLIKTRGQQVTLSCSPISGHRSVSWYQQTPGQGLQFLFEYFSETQRNKGNFPGRFSGRQFSNSRSEMNVSTLELGDSALYLCASSLQQGRDTQYFGPGTRLTVL.

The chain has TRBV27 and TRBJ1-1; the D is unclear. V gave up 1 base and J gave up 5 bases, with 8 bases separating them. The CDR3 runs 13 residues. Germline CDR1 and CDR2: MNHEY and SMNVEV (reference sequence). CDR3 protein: CASSLYERTEAFF. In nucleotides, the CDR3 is TGTGCCAGCAGTTTATATGAAAGGACTGAAGCTTTCTTT.

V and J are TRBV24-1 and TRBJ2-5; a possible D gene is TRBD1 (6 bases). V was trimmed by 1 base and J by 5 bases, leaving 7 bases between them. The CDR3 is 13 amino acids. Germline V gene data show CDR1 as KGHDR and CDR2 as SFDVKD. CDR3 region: CATSDFRGETQYF. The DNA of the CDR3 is TGTGCCACCAGTGATTTTAGGGGGGAGACCCAGTACTTC.

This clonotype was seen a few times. The CDR3 nucleotides read TGTGCCAGCAGTCCCACCACGACCGAGGGACAGGGTCGGCCAGATACGCAGTATTTT. It specifies CASSPTTTEGQGRPDTQYF. This chain uses TRBV27 with TRBJ2-3, with 9 bases matching TRBD1. CDR1 and CDR2 from the germline V gene are MNHEY and SMNVEV (reference sequence). CDR3 size: 19 residues. V dropped 5 bases and J dropped 4; count of bases not matched to a gene: 19.

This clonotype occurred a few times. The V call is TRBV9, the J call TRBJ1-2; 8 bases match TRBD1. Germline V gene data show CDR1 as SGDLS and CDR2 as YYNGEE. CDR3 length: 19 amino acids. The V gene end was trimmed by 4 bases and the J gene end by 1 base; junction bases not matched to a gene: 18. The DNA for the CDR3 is TGTGCCAGCAGCCCCTACTCCTGGACAGGGAACTCGATTAACTATGGCTACACCTTC. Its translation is CASSPYSWTGNSINYGYTF.

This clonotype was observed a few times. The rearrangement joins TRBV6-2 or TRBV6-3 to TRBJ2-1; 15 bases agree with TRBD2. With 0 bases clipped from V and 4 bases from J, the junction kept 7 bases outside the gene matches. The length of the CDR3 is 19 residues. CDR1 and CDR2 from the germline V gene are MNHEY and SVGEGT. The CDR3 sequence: CASSYSTGLAGGLYNEQFF. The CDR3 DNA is TGTGCCAGCAGTTACTCTACGGGACTAGCGGGAGGATTATACAATGAGCAGTTCTTC.

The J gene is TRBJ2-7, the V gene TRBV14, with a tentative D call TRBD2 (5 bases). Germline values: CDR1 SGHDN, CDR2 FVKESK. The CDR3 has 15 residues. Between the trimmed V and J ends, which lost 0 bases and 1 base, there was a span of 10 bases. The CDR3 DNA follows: TGTGCCAGCAGCCAAGACGGAGGCAAGTCCTACGAGCAGTACTTC. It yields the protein CASSQDGGKSYEQYF. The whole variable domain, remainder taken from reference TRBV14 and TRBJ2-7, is EAGVTQFPSHSVIEKGQTVTLRCDPISGHDNLYWYRRVMGKEIKFLLHFVKESKQDESGMPNNRFLAERTGGTYSTLKVQPAELEDSGVYFCASSQDGGKSYEQYFGPGTRLTVT.

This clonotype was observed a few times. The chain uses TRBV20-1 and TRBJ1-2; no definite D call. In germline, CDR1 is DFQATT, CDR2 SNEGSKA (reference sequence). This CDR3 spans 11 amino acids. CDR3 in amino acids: CSGYENYGYTF. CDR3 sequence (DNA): TGCAGCGGTTACGAAAACTATGGCTACACCTTC.

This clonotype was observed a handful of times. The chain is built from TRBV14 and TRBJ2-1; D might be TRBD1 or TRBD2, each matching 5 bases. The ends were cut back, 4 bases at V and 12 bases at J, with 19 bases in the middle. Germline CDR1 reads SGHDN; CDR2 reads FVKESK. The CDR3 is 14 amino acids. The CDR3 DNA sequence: TGTGCCAGCAGCCGCCTTCAGGGACGCTGGGCGCAGTTCTTC. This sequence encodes CASSRLQGRWAQFF.

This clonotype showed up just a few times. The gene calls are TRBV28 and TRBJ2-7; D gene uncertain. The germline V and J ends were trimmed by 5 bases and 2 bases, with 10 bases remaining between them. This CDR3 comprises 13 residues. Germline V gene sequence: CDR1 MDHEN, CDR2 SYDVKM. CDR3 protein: CASSPTLTYEQYF. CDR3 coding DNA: TGTGCCAGCAGTCCGACATTGACCTACGAGCAGTACTTC. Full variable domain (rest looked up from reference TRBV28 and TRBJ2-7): DVKVTQSSRYLVKRTGEKVFLECVQDMDHENMFWYRQDPGLGLRLIYFSYDVKMKEKGDIPEGYSVSREKKERFSLILESASTNQTSMYLCASSPTLTYEQYFGPGTRLTVT.

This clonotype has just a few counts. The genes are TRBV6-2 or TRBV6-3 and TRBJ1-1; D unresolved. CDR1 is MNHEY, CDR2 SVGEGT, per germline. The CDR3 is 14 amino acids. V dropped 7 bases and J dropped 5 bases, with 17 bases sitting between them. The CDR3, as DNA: TGTGCCAGCACTCTCGGAGGCCCGGGGACTGAAGCTTTCTTT. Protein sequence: CASTLGGPGTEAFF.

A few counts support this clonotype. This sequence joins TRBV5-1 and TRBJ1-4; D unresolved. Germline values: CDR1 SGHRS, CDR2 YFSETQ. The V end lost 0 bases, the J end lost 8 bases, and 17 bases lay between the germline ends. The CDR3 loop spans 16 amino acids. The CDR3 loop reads CASSLETRPGWEKLFF. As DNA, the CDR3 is TGCGCCAGCAGCTTGGAGACCCGCCCTGGGTGGGAAAAACTGTTTTTT.

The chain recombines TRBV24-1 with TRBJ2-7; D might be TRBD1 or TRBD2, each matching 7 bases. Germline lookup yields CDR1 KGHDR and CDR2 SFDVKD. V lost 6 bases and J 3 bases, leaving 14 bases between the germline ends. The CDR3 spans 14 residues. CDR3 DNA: TGTGCCACCAGTCCCTCAGGGGGGGGCTACGAGCAGTACTTC. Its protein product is CATSPSGGGYEQYF.

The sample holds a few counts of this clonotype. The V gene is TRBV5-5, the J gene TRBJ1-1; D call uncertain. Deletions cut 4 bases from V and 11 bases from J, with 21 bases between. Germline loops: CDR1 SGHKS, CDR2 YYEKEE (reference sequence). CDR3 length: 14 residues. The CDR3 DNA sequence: TGTGCCAGCAGCCCAACGAGAGTCAGCGGGGAGGCTTTCTTT. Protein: CASSPTRVSGEAFF.

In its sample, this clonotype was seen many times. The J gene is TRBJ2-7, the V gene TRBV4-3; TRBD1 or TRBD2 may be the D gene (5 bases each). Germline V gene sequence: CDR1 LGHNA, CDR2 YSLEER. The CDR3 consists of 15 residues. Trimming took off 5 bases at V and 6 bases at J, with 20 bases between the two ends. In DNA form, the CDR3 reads TGCGCCAGCAGCTCGCACCGGGACCACGTTCGCGAGCAGTACTTC. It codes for CASSSHRDHVREQYF.

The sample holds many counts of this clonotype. The CDR3 here is CSGTSGSWYEQYF. The CDR3 bases are TGCAGTGGGACTAGCGGGAGTTGGTACGAGCAGTACTTC. The chain recombines TRBV20-1 with TRBJ2-7; 13 bases agree with TRBD2. J gave up 4 bases and V 7 bases, and 4 bases lay outside the gene matches. This CDR3 is 13 amino acids long. Germline-derived CDR1 and CDR2 are DFQATT and SNEGSKA (reference sequence).

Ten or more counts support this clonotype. CDR3 DNA sequence: TGTGCCAGCAGCCTCATTCTAATAGGATCGGGACTAGCGGGAGGGCCGACAGATACGCAGTATTTT. This translates into CASSLILIGSGLAGGPTDTQYF. The J gene is TRBJ2-3, the V gene TRBV7-9; TRBD2 matches 16 bases. The CDR3 has 22 residues. V lost 5 bases, J lost 3 bases, and 20 bases stayed unmatched. Germline V lookup: CDR1 SEHNR, CDR2 FQNEAQ (reference sequence).

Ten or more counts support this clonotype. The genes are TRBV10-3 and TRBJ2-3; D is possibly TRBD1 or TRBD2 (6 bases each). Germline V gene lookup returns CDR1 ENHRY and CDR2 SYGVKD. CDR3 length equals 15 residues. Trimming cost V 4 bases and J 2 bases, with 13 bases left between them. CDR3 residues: CAISVRGADTDTQYF. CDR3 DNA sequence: TGTGCCATCAGTGTGAGGGGGGCCGACACAGATACGCAGTATTTT.

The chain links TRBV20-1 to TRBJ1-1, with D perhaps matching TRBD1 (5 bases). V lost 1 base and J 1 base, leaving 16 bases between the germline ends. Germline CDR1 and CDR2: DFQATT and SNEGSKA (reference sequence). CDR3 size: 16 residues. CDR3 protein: CSARVLQGTQNTEAFF. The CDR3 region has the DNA TGCAGTGCTAGAGTACTTCAGGGAACCCAGAACACTGAAGCTTTCTTT.

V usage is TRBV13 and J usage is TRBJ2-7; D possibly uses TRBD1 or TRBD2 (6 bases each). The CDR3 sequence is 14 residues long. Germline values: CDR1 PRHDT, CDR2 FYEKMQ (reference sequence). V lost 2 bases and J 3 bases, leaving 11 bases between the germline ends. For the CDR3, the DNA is TGTGCCAGCAGCTTATCGGGGGCCGACTACGAGCAGTACTTC. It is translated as CASSLSGADYEQYF.

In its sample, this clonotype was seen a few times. DNA for the CDR3: TGTGCCAGCAGTCCAACATGGGGGGACGCCAAAAACATTCAGTACTTC. Translated: CASSPTWGDAKNIQYF. The chain has TRBV6-5 and TRBJ2-4, with D tentatively TRBD2 (6 bases). Per the germline V gene, CDR1 is MNHEY and CDR2 is SVGAGI. This CDR3 has 16 amino acids. V was cut by 5 bases and J by 1 base, with 15 bases left in between.

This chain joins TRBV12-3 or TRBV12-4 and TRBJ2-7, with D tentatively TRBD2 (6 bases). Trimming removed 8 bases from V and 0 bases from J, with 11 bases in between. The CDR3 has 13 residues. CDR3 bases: TGTGCCAGCGGCGGACTAAGCTCCTACGAGCAGTACTTC. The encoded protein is CASGGLSSYEQYF.

The DNA for the CDR3 is TGTGCCAGCAGCTTAGGGGGACAGGTCCCTAACTATGGCTACACCTTC. It codes for CASSLGGQVPNYGYTF. This chain connects TRBV7-2 to TRBJ1-2; TRBD1 aligns across 8 bases. The CDR3 is made up of 16 amino acids. The germline gives CDR1 SGHTA, CDR2 FQGNSA. J lost 0 bases, V lost 1 base, and 4 bases had no gene match.